This entry lists 2 T cell receptor beta chains sequenced from one sample in a study of beta chain features in type 1 diabetes. Broader study findings: Shortening of TCRB CDR3s, moderate but significant, appeared in all four CD4+ subsets of Type 1 diabetes patients.

Every isolated RNA sample was fully reverse transcribed, so sequencing captured expressed TCRB transcripts. The method was immunoSEQ multiplex PCR; TCRdb's version includes in-frame clones alone and lacks a portion of them. The sample holds around 150,000 clones; roughly 9% are singletons and the top ten take roughly 0.7%. The antigens these receptors bind are not known. The sample was central memory CD4+ T cells from blood. The receptors stem from a woman in her thirties with type 1 diabetes.

The CDR3 is CASSLGTGDQPQHF. In nucleotides, the CDR3 is TGTGCCAGCAGCTTAGGAACGGGGGATCAGCCCCAGCATTTT. V and J are TRBV7-9 and TRBJ1-5; maybe TRBD1 (5 bases). The V end was cut by 1 base, the J end by 5 bases, with 9 bases between. This CDR3 is built from 14 residues. Germline values: CDR1 SEHNR, CDR2 FQNEAQ (reference sequence).

This clone was counted a few times. This chain connects TRBV27 to TRBJ1-5; D is uncertain. The CDR3 is made up of 14 amino acids. The V gene's germline CDR1 is MNHEY and CDR2 SMNVEV (reference sequence). Trimming left V 2 bases short and J 3 bases short, with 8 bases between. CDR3 residues: CASSLAQNNQPQHF. The CDR3 DNA follows: TGTGCCAGCAGTTTAGCTCAGAACAATCAGCCCCAGCATTTT.